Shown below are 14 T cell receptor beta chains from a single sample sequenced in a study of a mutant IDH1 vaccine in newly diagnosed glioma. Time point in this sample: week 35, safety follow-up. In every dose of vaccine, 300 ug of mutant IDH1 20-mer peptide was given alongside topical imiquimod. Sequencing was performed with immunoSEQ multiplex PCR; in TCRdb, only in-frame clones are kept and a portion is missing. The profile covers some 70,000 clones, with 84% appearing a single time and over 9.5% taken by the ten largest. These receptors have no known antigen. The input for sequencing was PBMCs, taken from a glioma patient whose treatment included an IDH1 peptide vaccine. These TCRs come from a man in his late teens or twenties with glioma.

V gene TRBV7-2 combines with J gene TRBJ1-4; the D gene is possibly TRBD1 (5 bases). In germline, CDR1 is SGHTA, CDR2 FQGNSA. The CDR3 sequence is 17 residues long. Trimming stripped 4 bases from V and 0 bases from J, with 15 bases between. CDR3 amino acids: CASSYRDGYSTNEKLFF. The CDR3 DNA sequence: TGTGCCAGCAGCTACCGGGACGGATACTCAACTAATGAAAAACTGTTTTTT.

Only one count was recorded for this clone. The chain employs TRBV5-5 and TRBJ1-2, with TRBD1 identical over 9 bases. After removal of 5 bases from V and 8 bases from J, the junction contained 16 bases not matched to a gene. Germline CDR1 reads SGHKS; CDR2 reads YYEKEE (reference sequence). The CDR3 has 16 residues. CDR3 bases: TGTGCCAGCAGTTTTGGGGGCCAACAGGGGGCTAGGGGCTACACCTTC. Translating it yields CASSFGGQQGARGYTF.

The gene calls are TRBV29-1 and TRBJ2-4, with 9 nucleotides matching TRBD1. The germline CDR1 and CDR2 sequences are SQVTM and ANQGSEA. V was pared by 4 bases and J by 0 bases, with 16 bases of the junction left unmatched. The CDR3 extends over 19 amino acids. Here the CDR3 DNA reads TGCAGCGTTGCCACGGCGGGGACAGGGCTTTCTTTAGCCAAAAACATTCAGTACTTC. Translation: CSVATAGTGLSLAKNIQYF.

CDR3 sequence reads: CASSEFLGATGELFF. Written as DNA, the CDR3 is TGTGCCAGCAGTGAATTTTTAGGGGCCACCGGGGAGCTGTTTTTT. This chain links TRBV25-1 with TRBJ2-2; a possible D gene is TRBD1 (5 bases). V was shortened by 1 base and J by 4 bases, with 10 bases between the two germline ends. Germline V gene lookup returns CDR1 MGHDK and CDR2 SYGVNS. CDR3 size: 15 residues.

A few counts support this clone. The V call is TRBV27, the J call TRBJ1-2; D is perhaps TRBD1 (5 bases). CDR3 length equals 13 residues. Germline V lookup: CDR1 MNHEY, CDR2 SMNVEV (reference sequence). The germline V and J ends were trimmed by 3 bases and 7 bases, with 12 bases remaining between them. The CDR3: CASSLTVWGGYTF. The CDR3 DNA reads TGTGCCAGCAGTTTGACAGTTTGGGGTGGCTACACCTTC.

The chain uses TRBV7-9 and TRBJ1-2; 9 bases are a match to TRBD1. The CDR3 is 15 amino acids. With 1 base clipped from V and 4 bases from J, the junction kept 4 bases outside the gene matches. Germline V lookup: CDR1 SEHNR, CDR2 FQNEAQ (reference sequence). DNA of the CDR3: TGTGCCAGCAGCTTAGACAGGGGGCATGGCTATGGCTACACCTTC. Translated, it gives CASSLDRGHGYGYTF.

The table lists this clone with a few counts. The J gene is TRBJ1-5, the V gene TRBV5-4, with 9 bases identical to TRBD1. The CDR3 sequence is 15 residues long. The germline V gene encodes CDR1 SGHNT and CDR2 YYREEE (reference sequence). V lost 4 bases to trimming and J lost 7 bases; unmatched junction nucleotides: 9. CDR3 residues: CASSQQGAGSQPQHF. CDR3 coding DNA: TGTGCCAGCAGCCAACAGGGGGCGGGTAGCCAGCCCCAGCATTTT.

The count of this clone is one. As DNA, the CDR3 is TGTGCCAGCAGTTTTAATGGGGAATACCAGCCCCAGCATTTT. The encoded protein is CASSFNGEYQPQHF. The J gene is TRBJ1-5, the V gene TRBV27, with D hard to call. CDR1 is MNHEY, CDR2 SMNVEV, per germline (reference sequence). The CDR3 is 14 residues long. Trimming removed 3 bases from V and 7 bases from J, with 13 bases in between.

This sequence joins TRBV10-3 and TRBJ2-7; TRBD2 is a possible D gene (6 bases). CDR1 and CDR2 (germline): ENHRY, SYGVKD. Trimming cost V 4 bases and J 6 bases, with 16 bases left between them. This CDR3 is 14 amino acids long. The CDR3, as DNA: TGTGCCATCAGTGGAGGAGGGATAGCGAGCGAGCAGTACTTC. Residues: CAISGGGIASEQYF.

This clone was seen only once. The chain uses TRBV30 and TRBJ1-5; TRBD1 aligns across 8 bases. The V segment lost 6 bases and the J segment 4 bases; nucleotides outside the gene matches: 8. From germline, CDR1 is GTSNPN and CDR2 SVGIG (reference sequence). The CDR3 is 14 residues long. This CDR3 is CACQTGEVNQPQHF. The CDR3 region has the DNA TGTGCCTGCCAGACAGGGGAAGTAAATCAGCCCCAGCATTTT.

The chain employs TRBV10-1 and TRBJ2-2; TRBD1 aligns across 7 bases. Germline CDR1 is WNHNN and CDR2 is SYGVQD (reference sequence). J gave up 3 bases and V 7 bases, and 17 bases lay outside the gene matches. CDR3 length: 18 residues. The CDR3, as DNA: TGCGCCAGCACCTTAGACCTCCCGGGACAGAGATACACCGGGGAGCTGTTTTTT. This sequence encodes CASTLDLPGQRYTGELFF.

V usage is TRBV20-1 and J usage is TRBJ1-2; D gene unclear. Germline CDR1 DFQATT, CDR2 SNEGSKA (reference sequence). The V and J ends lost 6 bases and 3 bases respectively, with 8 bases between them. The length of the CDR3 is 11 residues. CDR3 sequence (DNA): TGCAGTGCGGCGAGGGACTATGGCTACACCTTC. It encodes CSAARDYGYTF.

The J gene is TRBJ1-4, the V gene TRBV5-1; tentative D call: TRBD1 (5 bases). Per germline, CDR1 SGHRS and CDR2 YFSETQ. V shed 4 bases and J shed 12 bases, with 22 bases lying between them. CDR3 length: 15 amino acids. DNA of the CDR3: TGCGCCAGCAGCCCAAACGTCGGGGCCGGGGTGGAACTGTTTTTT. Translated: CASSPNVGAGVELFF.

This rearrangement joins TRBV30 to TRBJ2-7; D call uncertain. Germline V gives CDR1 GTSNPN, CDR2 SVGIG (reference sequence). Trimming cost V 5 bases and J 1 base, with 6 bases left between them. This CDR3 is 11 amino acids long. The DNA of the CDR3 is TGTGCCTGGGGACGGTCCTACGAGCAGTACTTC. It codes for CAWGRSYEQYF.